This TCR beta chain is drawn from a study of cytomegalovirus exposure and HLA in healthy donors. For the study at large: There were 70 million to 95 million unique TCRs (from HLA-typed donors) in an early data release.

Germline assignment: CDR1 MNHNY and CDR2 SVGAGI (reference sequence). V gave up 4 bases and J gave up 8 bases, with 8 bases separating them. The CDR3 extends over 11 amino acids. Regarding the study as a whole: An analysis done earlier found most TCR beta V segments productive about 90% or about 30% of the time. Presence/absence analyses assumed roughly uniform sequencing depth across donors, which may not hold.

Comments on this clone: Its specificity is unknown.

Primers: 60 Vbeta forward and 13 Jbeta reverse. This table comes from immunoSEQ multiplex PCR, and its TCRdb copy is limited to in-frame clones, with some not included. Among 100,000 to 150,000 clones listed, over 70% were seen once. This chain connects TRBV6-6 to TRBJ1-1; D might be TRBD1 (5 bases). The sequenced sample consisted of PBMCs. This sequence originates from a woman between 45 and 65 years old in good health and CMV-seronegative. The CDR3 sequence is CASSLGPEAFF. Written as DNA, the CDR3 is TGTGCCAGCAGTTTGGGGCCAGAAGCTTTCTTT.